What follows describes a single TCR beta chain. Its antigen is not identified. Relying on iRepertoire HTBI primers and Arm-PCR of CDR3 regions, the team built TCR beta libraries. TCRdb ran MiXCR on the multiplex PCR reads and lists one entry per CDR3 protein. The repertoire consists of about 460,000 distinct CDR3 sequences, with approximately 23% occurring once and the leading ten covering roughly 14%. This entry belongs to a study of regulatory T cells in long-lasting Graves disease. Study outcomes and limitations: Graves' patients with persistent disease showed TCR diversity lower than patients newly diagnosed.

Deletions cut 5 bases from V and 2 bases from J, with 8 bases between. Germline-derived CDR1 and CDR2 are MNHEY and SVGEGT. This CDR3 has 13 amino acids. Time point noted: persistent/refractory GD, antithyroid drugs over 5 years with positive TRAb. Generation of the TCR library employed RNA extracted from PBMCs. The rearrangement joins TRBV6-2 or TRBV6-3 to TRBJ2-3; D remains ambiguous. The clonotype was recovered from a female donor with Graves disease. The material was peripheral blood mononuclear cells (PBMCs), obtained when the disease was refractory, from a patient treated with antithyroid drugs. The CDR3 spells CASSRLNTDTQYF. The DNA of the CDR3 is TGTGCCAGCAGTCGACTCAACACAGATACGCAGTATTTT.